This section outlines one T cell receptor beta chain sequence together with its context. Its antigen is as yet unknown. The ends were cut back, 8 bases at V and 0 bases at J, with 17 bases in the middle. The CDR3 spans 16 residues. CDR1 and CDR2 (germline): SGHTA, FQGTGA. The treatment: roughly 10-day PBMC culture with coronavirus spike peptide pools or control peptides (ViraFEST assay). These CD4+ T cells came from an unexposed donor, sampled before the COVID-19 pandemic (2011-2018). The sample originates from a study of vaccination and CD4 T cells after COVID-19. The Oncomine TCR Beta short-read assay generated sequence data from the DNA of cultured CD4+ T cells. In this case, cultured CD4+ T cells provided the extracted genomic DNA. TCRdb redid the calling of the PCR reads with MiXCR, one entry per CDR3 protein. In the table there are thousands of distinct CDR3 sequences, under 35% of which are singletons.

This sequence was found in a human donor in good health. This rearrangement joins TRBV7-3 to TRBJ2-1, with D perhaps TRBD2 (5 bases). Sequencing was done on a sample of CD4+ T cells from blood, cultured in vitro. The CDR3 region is CASRKGAGSSYNEQFF. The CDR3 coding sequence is TGTGCCAGCCGGAAAGGCGCTGGGAGCTCCTACAATGAGCAGTTCTTC.